Following are 30 T cell receptor beta chains from one sample sequenced in a study of early T cells in non-severe SARS-CoV-2 infection. TCRdb ran MiXCR on the 5' RACE reads and lists one entry per CDR3 protein. The sample holds around 70,000 distinct CDR3 sequences; 10% to 15% are singletons and the top ten take about 1.6%. Sequencing used whole blood. These receptors were taken from an adult who was a healthcare worker with PCR-confirmed SARS-CoV-2 infection or an uninfected control (not recorded which).

This clonotype was seen more than once but under ten times. In DNA, the CDR3 is TGTGCCAGCAGCCCCTCCCGACAGGGCTTGGGAGAGCAGTACTTC. Residues: CASSPSRQGLGEQYF. The rearrangement uses TRBV3-1 and TRBJ2-7, with TRBD1 identical over 7 bases. This CDR3 spans 15 amino acids. The V segment lost 4 bases and the J segment 7 bases; nucleotides outside the gene matches: 13. The V gene's germline CDR1 is LGHDT and CDR2 YNNKEL (reference sequence).

Notes on this clonotype: This sequence may be a read error, since a much larger clone differs from it by one base. V gene TRBV6-5 combines with J gene TRBJ2-5; D ambiguous. The CDR3 totals 13 residues. Looked up from germline, CDR1 is MNHEY and CDR2 is SVGAGI. The CDR3 DNA is TGTGCCAGCAGTTACGTGAGACAAGAGACCCGGTACTTC. Its translation is CASSYVRQETRYF.

The chain combines TRBV29-1 with TRBJ2-1; TRBD2 matches at 9 bases. Per the germline V gene, CDR1 is SQVTM and CDR2 is ANQGSEA. V shed 4 bases and J 5 bases; nucleotides not matched to a gene: 12. This CDR3 region has 16 residues. The CDR3 reads CSVVLAGGPRDNEQFF. CDR3 DNA sequence: TGCAGCGTTGTTCTTGCGGGGGGGCCAAGGGACAATGAGCAGTTCTTC.

This clonotype was recorded a few times. The CDR3, as DNA: TGTGCCAGCAGCCCCTCGACTAGCGGGGGGCACGAGCAGTACTTC. Translation: CASSPSTSGGHEQYF. This chain links TRBV3-1 with TRBJ2-7, with 13 bases aligning to TRBD2. V dropped 4 bases and J dropped 5; count of bases not matched to a gene: 5. Germline V CDR1 and CDR2: LGHDT, YNNKEL (reference sequence). This CDR3 comprises 15 residues.

In its sample, this clonotype was seen a few times. J is TRBJ1-2 and V is TRBV9; D uncertain. The germline V gene encodes CDR1 SGDLS and CDR2 YYNGEE. The CDR3 is 11 amino acids. V lost 6 bases, J lost 8 bases, and 11 bases lay in between. This CDR3 reads CASTNDGGYTF. DNA for the CDR3: TGTGCCAGCACGAATGATGGGGGCTACACCTTC.

This clonotype was counted a few times. V is TRBV10-2 and J is TRBJ1-2; no reliable D call. CDR1 is WSHSY, CDR2 SAAADI, per germline. V lost 6 bases to trimming and J lost 7 bases, with 12 bases between them. The CDR3 sequence is 12 residues long. CDR3 in DNA: TGCGCCAGCAGGGCGAGACTGGCTGGCTACACCTTC. Translation gives CASRARLAGYTF.

A few counts support this clonotype. As DNA, the CDR3 is TGTGCCAGCAGTTTACTGACCTACAATGAGCAGTTCTTC. It codes for CASSLLTYNEQFF. This chain uses TRBV12-3 or TRBV12-4 with TRBJ2-1; D is unresolved. Trimming removed 2 bases at V and 2 bases at J, with 4 bases between. The CDR3 has 13 amino acids.

In its sample, this clonotype was seen a few times. This chain joins TRBV18 and TRBJ2-1; D uncertain. The CDR3 runs 15 residues. Germline CDR1 and CDR2: KGHSH and LQKENI. Trimming took off 3 bases at V and 2 bases at J, with 11 bases between the two ends. The CDR3 sequence: CASSPGSTTYNEQFF. The DNA for the CDR3 is TGTGCCAGCTCACCGGGCTCCACGACCTACAATGAGCAGTTCTTC.

This clonotype came up many times. V is TRBV11-2 and J is TRBJ1-1; no clear D gene. The CDR3 is 14 residues long. V was trimmed by 5 bases and J by 4 bases, leaving 14 bases between them. Germline V lookup: CDR1 SGHAT, CDR2 FQNNGV. CDR3 protein: CASSRERHSTEAFF. In DNA, the CDR3 is TGTGCCAGCAGCCGGGAGCGGCATAGCACTGAAGCTTTCTTT.

There are a few counts of this clonotype. V is TRBV7-9 and J is TRBJ1-1; D not certain. CDR3 length: 13 residues. V lost 6 bases and J 0 bases, leaving 8 bases between the germline ends. The germline gives CDR1 SEHNR, CDR2 FQNEAQ (reference sequence). CDR3 sequence: CASSPALNTEAFF. CDR3 DNA: TGTGCCAGCAGTCCCGCCTTGAACACTGAAGCTTTCTTT.

In its sample, this clonotype was seen a few times. This chain links TRBV3-1 with TRBJ2-2; no reliable D call. Trimming removed 2 bases at V and 3 bases at J, with 7 bases between. CDR3 size: 14 residues. From germline, CDR1 is LGHDT and CDR2 YNNKEL (reference sequence). CDR3 bases: TGTGCCAGCAGCCAATCCGGAGACACCGGGGAGCTGTTTTTT. As protein: CASSQSGDTGELFF.

This clonotype occurred many times. J is TRBJ2-7 and V is TRBV3-1; 7 nucleotides agree with TRBD2. J was trimmed by 0 bases and V by 2 bases; bases with no gene match: 4. Per the germline V gene, CDR1 is LGHDT and CDR2 is YNNKEL (reference sequence). CDR3 length: 15 residues. The CDR3 loop reads CASSQPRGDSYEQYF. Here the CDR3 DNA reads TGTGCCAGCAGCCAACCACGGGGGGACTCCTACGAGCAGTACTTC.

This chain connects TRBV13 to TRBJ1-2, with 7 nucleotides matching TRBD1. The CDR3 is 16 residues long. Per germline, CDR1 PRHDT and CDR2 FYEKMQ (reference sequence). With V trimmed by 0 bases and J by 0 bases, 4 bases remained unmatched. CDR3 loop: CASSLGGTATNYGYTF. The CDR3 nucleotides are TGTGCCAGCAGCTTAGGAGGGACAGCTACTAACTATGGCTACACCTTC. Using reference TRBV13 and TRBJ1-2 for the parts outside the CDR3, the full variable domain is AAGVIQSPRHLIKEKRETATLKCYPIPRHDTVYWYQQGPGQDPQFLISFYEKMQSDKGSIPDRFSAQQFSDYHSELNMSSLELGDSALYFCASSLGGTATNYGYTFGSGTRLTVV.

This clonotype has only a few counts. V usage is TRBV19 and J usage is TRBJ2-3, with TRBD1 matching 10 bases. This CDR3 comprises 15 residues. Germline assignment: CDR1 LNHDA and CDR2 SQIVND (reference sequence). The V segment lost 9 bases and the J segment 6 bases; nucleotides outside the gene matches: 12. CDR3 DNA sequence: TGTGCCAGCCTCCCCGGGACAGGGGTTATGGATACGCAGTATTTT. Encoded protein: CASLPGTGVMDTQYF.

V is TRBV11-2 and J is TRBJ1-3, with D perhaps matching TRBD1 (6 bases). V was pared by 5 bases and J by 0 bases, with 11 bases between. Germline assignment: CDR1 SGHAT and CDR2 FQNNGV. The CDR3 extends over 15 amino acids. CDR3 sequence: CASSPDRLSGNTIYF. In DNA form, the CDR3 reads TGTGCCAGCAGCCCAGACAGGCTCTCTGGAAACACCATATATTTT.

This clonotype was seen many times. The chain links TRBV7-9 to TRBJ2-7, with D possibly matching TRBD1 (5 bases). Trimming stripped 5 bases from V and 3 bases from J, with 17 bases between. Germline-derived CDR1 and CDR2 are SEHNR and FQNEAQ (reference sequence). The CDR3 consists of 15 residues. The CDR3: CASSRQRDRNYEQYF. The CDR3 DNA sequence: TGTGCCAGCAGCCGACAGCGAGACAGAAACTACGAGCAGTACTTC.

This clonotype occurred a few times. V usage is TRBV3-1 and J usage is TRBJ1-2; D gene unclear. The V gene's germline CDR1 is LGHDT and CDR2 YNNKEL (reference sequence). The CDR3 is made up of 14 amino acids. V was trimmed by 1 base and J by 8 bases, leaving 14 bases between them. The CDR3 spells CASSQGGAVLGYTF. Written as DNA, the CDR3 is TGTGCCAGCAGCCAAGGGGGAGCGGTCCTGGGCTACACCTTC.

This clonotype was seen at least ten times. CDR3 amino acids: CASMGGLAMNTEAFF. In nucleotides, the CDR3 is TGTGCCAGCATGGGGGGGTTAGCCATGAACACTGAAGCTTTCTTT. The chain combines TRBV2 with TRBJ1-1; D possibly corresponds to TRBD1 (5 bases). This CDR3 spans 15 amino acids. Looked up from germline, CDR1 is SNHLY and CDR2 is FYNNEI. Trimming took off 7 bases at V and 0 bases at J, with 15 bases between the two ends.

This clonotype has at least ten counts. V usage is TRBV7-2 and J usage is TRBJ2-7; TRBD2 aligns across 10 bases. The CDR3 is 16 amino acids. The germline V gene has CDR1 SGHTA and CDR2 FQGNSA. With 1 base clipped from V and 2 bases from J, the junction kept 5 bases outside the gene matches. The CDR3 DNA is TGTGCCAGCAGCTTAGGTGATGGACTAGCGGCCTACGAGCAGTACTTC. As protein: CASSLGDGLAAYEQYF.

This clonotype was counted a few times. The chain couples TRBV7-9 to TRBJ2-2; 7 bases match TRBD1. Losses at the gene ends were 5 bases for V and 5 bases for J; bases not matched to a gene: 5. Germline V lookup: CDR1 SEHNR, CDR2 FQNEAQ (reference sequence). This CDR3 is built from 14 residues. CDR3 nucleotide sequence: TGTGCCAGCAGCCCGGCACAGGGGACCGGGGAGCTGTTTTTT. Translating gives CASSPAQGTGELFF.

This clonotype has a count of ten or more. The rearrangement joins TRBV27 to TRBJ1-5; D is possibly TRBD1 (6 bases). The CDR3 totals 13 residues. CDR1 is MNHEY, CDR2 SMNVEV, per germline (reference sequence). With 3 bases removed from V and 7 bases from J, the gap between germline ends came to 10 bases. DNA of the CDR3: TGTGCCAGCAGTTTCAGGGGCCCCCAGCCCCAGCATTTT. Translating gives CASSFRGPQPQHF.

This clonotype was detected many times. CDR3 nucleotides: TGTGCCAGCAGCAGGGGAAGCGAGCAGTACTTC. Protein product: CASSRGSEQYF. The chain joins TRBV12-3 or TRBV12-4 to TRBJ2-7; TRBD1 might be the D (6 bases). The CDR3 spans 11 residues. V lost 6 bases to trimming and J lost 6 bases, with 9 bases between them.

This clonotype was counted at least ten times. The chain joins TRBV11-3 to TRBJ2-3, with 9 bases matching TRBD2. Germline V gives CDR1 SGHNT, CDR2 YENEEA. The CDR3 sequence is 15 residues long. The J segment lost 3 bases and the V segment lost 4 bases, leaving 5 bases of the junction unmatched. The CDR3 nucleotides are TGTGCCAGCAGCTCAGGAGCGGGGGGAACAGATACGCAGTATTTT. Translating it yields CASSSGAGGTDTQYF.

This clonotype was counted only a few times. This chain connects TRBV7-2 to TRBJ2-5; D gene ambiguous. Germline loops: CDR1 SGHTA, CDR2 FQGNSA. The CDR3 has 15 residues. The V gene lost 3 bases and the J gene lost 0 bases, with 11 bases spanning the gap. For the CDR3, the DNA is TGTGCCAGCAGCTTGGGTGGTAAAAACCAAGAGACCCAGTACTTC. This gives the protein CASSLGGKNQETQYF.

V is TRBV6-4 and J is TRBJ1-1, with a weak D call TRBD1 (5 bases). Trimming left V 6 bases short and J 2 bases short, with 13 bases between. The CDR3 totals 14 residues. Germline V gene data show CDR1 as MRHNA and CDR2 as SNTAGT. The CDR3 is CASSRDGSNTEAFF. DNA for the CDR3: TGTGCCAGCAGCCGGGACGGGAGCAACACTGAAGCTTTCTTT.

In regard to this clonotype: This could be a read error, since a much larger clone is one nucleotide away. The rearrangement joins TRBV12-3 or TRBV12-4 to TRBJ2-1; no clear D gene. The CDR3 is made up of 12 amino acids. The CDR3 bases are TGTGCCAACAGTCCCGAGGACAATGAGCAGTTCTTC. Translation gives CANSPEDNEQFF.

This clonotype was seen at least ten times. The J gene is TRBJ2-5, the V gene TRBV7-6; 7 nucleotides line up with TRBD1. J gave up 9 bases and V 5 bases, and 9 bases lay outside the gene matches. Germline CDR1 SGHVS, CDR2 FNYEAQ. The CDR3 extends over 13 amino acids. Here the CDR3 reads CASSVTGQSPQYF. The DNA of the CDR3 is TGTGCCAGCAGCGTCACGGGACAGTCCCCCCAGTACTTC. The entire variable domain, with the rest obtained from reference TRBV7-6 and TRBJ2-5, is as follows: GAGVSQSPRYKVTKRGQDVALRCDPISGHVSLYWYRQALGQGPEFLTYFNYEAQQDKSGLPNDRFSAERPEGSISTLTIQRTEQRDSAMYRCASSVTGQSPQYFGPGTRLLVL.

This clonotype has a count of ten or more. The V and J genes are TRBV10-3 and TRBJ2-3; 7 bases fit TRBD2. Unmatched junction bases numbered 8, after V lost 4 bases and J lost 1 base. The germline V gene encodes CDR1 ENHRY and CDR2 SYGVKD. The CDR3 loop spans 16 amino acids. The CDR3 is CAISGTGTNGTDTQYF. In DNA, the CDR3 is TGTGCCATCAGTGGGACCGGGACTAATGGCACAGATACGCAGTATTTT.

The gene calls are TRBV3-1 and TRBJ2-7, with D perhaps TRBD1 or TRBD2 (5 bases each). Trimming shortened V by 4 bases and J by 2 bases, and 12 bases separated the two germline ends. CDR1 and CDR2 from the germline V gene are LGHDT and YNNKEL (reference sequence). The length of the CDR3 is 14 residues. DNA of the CDR3: TGTGCCAGCAGCCCTGCAGGGACCCCCTACGAGCAGTACTTC. It translates to CASSPAGTPYEQYF.

In its sample, this clonotype was seen many times. This rearrangement joins TRBV4-3 to TRBJ1-2; weak D call: TRBD1 (5 bases). With 1 base removed from V and 1 base from J, the gap between germline ends came to 16 bases. The CDR3 is made up of 17 amino acids. Germline lookup yields CDR1 LGHNA and CDR2 YSLEER. The CDR3 is CASSQGLSGSFNYGYTF. The CDR3 DNA follows: TGCGCCAGCAGCCAAGGACTATCAGGGTCTTTTAACTATGGCTACACCTTC.